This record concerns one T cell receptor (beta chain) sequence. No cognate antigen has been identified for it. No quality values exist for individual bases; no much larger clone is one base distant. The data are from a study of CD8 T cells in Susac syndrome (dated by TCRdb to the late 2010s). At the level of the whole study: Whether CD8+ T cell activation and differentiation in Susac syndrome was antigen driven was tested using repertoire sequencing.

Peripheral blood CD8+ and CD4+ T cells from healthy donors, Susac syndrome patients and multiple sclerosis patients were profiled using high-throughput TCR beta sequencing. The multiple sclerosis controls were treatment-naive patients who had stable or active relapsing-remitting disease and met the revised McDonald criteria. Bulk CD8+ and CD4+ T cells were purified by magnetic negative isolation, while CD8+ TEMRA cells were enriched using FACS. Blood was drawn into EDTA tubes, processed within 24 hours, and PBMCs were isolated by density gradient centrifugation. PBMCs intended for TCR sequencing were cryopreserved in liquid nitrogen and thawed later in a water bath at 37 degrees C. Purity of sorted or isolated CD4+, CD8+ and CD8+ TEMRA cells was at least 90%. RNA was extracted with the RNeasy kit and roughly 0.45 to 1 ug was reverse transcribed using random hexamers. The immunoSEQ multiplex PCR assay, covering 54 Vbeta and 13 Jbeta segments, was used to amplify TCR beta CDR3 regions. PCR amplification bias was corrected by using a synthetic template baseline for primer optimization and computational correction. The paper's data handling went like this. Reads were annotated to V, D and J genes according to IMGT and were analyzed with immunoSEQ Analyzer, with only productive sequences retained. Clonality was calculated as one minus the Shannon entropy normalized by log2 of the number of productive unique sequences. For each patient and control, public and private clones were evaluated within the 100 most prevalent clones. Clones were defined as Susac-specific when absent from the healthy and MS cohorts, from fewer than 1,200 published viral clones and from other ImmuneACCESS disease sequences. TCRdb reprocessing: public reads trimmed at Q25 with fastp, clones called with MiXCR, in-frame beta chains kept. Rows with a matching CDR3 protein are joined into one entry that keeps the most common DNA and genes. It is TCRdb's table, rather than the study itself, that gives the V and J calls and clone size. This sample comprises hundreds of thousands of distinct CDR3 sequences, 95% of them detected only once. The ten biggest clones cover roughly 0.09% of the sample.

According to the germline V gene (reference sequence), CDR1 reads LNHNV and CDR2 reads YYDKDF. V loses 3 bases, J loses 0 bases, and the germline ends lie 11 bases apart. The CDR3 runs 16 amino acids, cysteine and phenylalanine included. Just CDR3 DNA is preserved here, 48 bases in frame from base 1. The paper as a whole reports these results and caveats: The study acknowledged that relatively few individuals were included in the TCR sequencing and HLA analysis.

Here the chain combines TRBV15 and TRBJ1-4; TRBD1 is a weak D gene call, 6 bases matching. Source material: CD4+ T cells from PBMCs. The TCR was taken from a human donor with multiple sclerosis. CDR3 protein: CATSSGQTTTNEKLFF. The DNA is TGTGCCACCAGCAGTGGACAGACAACAACTAATGAAAAACTGTTTTTT.